This T cell receptor (beta chain) was identified during a study of early T cells in non-severe SARS-CoV-2 infection. About the research overall: With bulk RNA from unsorted whole blood as input, sequencing yielded unpaired chains.

Individually, cDNA molecules had unique molecular identifiers attached to them. One entry per CDR3 protein results from TCRdb running MiXCR on the 5' RACE reads. The sample holds around 110,000 distinct CDR3 sequences; 11% are singletons and the top ten take about 8.1%. Ten or more counts support this clonotype. V lost 6 bases, J lost 7 bases, and 12 bases stayed unmatched. The V gene's germline CDR1 is MDHEN and CDR2 SYDVKM. The CDR3 length is 16 residues. The sequencing sample was made of whole blood. The TCR sequence derives from an adult who was a healthcare worker with PCR-confirmed SARS-CoV-2 infection or an uninfected control (not recorded which). V is TRBV28 and J is TRBJ2-5; TRBD2 agrees at 12 bases. The CDR3 spells CASSPLRLAGVATQYF. The CDR3 bases are TGTGCCAGCAGCCCCCTTAGACTAGCGGGAGTGGCGACCCAGTACTTC.